Below, 16 T cell receptor beta chains from the same sample are listed, as sequenced in a study of blood T cells in healthy people across ages. Next came a second PCR, run for roughly 6 to 11 cycles, which used a sample-barcoded 5' primer along with a J-beta primer mix. TCRdb processed the 5' RACE reads anew with MiXCR; each CDR3 protein has one entry. The table shows 750,000 to 950,000 distinct CDR3 sequences, with around 25% occurring only once. The same data also went into a second study, on T cells of mothers and their children.

What was sequenced was blood. The receptors originated from a boy under 18 in good health.

This clonotype has more than one count but fewer than ten. V gene TRBV4-1 combines with J gene TRBJ1-4; tentative D call: TRBD1 (5 bases). Germline lookup yields CDR1 MGHRA and CDR2 YSYEKL. Trimming shortened V by 4 bases and J by 3 bases, and 12 bases separated the two germline ends. This CDR3 is 15 amino acids long. The chain's CDR3 is CASSLAGLSNEKLFF. CDR3 nucleotide sequence: TGCGCCAGCAGCCTGGCGGGGCTGTCTAATGAAAAACTGTTTTTT.

This chain connects TRBV29-1 to TRBJ2-2, with a tentative D call TRBD2 (5 bases). The CDR3 sequence is 12 residues long. Between the trimmed V and J ends, which lost 2 bases and 5 bases, there was a span of 6 bases. Germline V gene data show CDR1 as SQVTM and CDR2 as ANQGSEA. CDR3 sequence: CSVETGTGELFF. CDR3 coding DNA: TGCAGCGTTGAAACGGGGACCGGGGAGCTGTTTTTT.

This clonotype was seen only a few times. This rearrangement joins TRBV9 to TRBJ2-5; D might be TRBD1 (5 bases). The DNA end is more similar to TRBJ2-7, so the J call may be wrong. Germline V gene lookup returns CDR1 SGDLS and CDR2 YYNGEE. The CDR3 is 14 residues long. In nucleotides, the CDR3 is TGTGCCAGCAGCGGTGCCACAGGTCCCTACGAGCAGTACTTC. It yields the protein CASSGATGPYEQYF.

A note on this clonotype: Just one base apart from a much larger clone, this may be a read error. The chain is built from TRBV28 and TRBJ2-5; D gene ambiguous. CDR3 length: 11 amino acids. Germline assignment: CDR1 MDHEN and CDR2 SYDVKM. The V and J ends lost 7 bases and 7 bases respectively, with 10 bases between them. Here the CDR3 DNA reads TGTGCCAGCACCTCTTTAGCGACCCAGTACTTC. Amino acid sequence: CASTSLATQYF.

This clonotype was counted a few times. The V gene is TRBV25-1, the J gene TRBJ2-7; D possibly corresponds to TRBD1 (6 bases). The CDR3 is made up of 17 amino acids. Germline V CDR1 and CDR2: MGHDK, SYGVNS. With 2 bases removed from V and 3 bases from J, the gap between germline ends came to 20 bases. The CDR3 region is CASSERHRVSPYYEQYF. As DNA, the CDR3 is TGTGCCAGCAGTGAAAGACACAGGGTTTCTCCTTACTACGAGCAGTACTTC.

This chain connects TRBV7-2 to TRBJ1-2; D is perhaps TRBD1 (6 bases). Germline CDR1 is SGHTA and CDR2 is FQGNSA. Trimming pared 1 base from V and 8 bases from J, leaving 17 bases between. The CDR3 has 15 amino acids. The chain's CDR3 is CASSLGSGGAGGYTF. The CDR3 nucleotides are TGTGCCAGCAGCTTAGGATCTGGGGGCGCGGGCGGCTACACCTTC.

This clonotype showed up many times. The chain couples TRBV12-3 or TRBV12-4 to TRBJ2-5; D ambiguous. Trimming pared 2 bases from V and 1 base from J, leaving 11 bases between. The CDR3 has 15 residues. The CDR3 region has the DNA TGTGCCAGCAGTTTAACCACCTATCTCCAAGAGACCCAGTACTTC. Amino acid sequence: CASSLTTYLQETQYF.

The rearrangement joins TRBV11-2 to TRBJ2-1, with 10 nucleotides matching TRBD2. The CDR3 consists of 18 residues. With V trimmed by 2 bases and J by 3 bases, 10 bases remained unmatched. CDR1 is SGHAT and CDR2 is FQNNGV in the germline V gene. CDR3 protein: CASSLLSSGGTIYNEQFF. DNA for the CDR3: TGTGCCAGCAGCTTACTAAGTAGCGGGGGGACCATCTACAATGAGCAGTTCTTC.

In its sample, this clonotype was seen a few times. This chain's CDR3 is CASSPGRDRGNEQYF. CDR3 nucleotide sequence: TGTGCCAGCTCTCCTGGCAGGGACAGGGGCAACGAGCAGTACTTC. This chain uses TRBV18 with TRBJ2-7, with TRBD1 matching over 10 bases. Trimming at V came to 6 bases and at J to 5 bases, leaving 10 bases not matched to a gene. CDR1 KGHSH and CDR2 LQKENI come from the germline V gene. The CDR3 loop spans 15 amino acids.

This clonotype has a count of ten or more. This chain's CDR3 is CASSLTVSYEQYF. The CDR3 DNA reads as TGTGCCAGCAGTCTAACGGTCTCCTACGAGCAGTACTTC. J is TRBJ2-7 and V is TRBV28; D is uncertain. Trimming took off 5 bases at V and 0 bases at J, with 8 bases between the two ends. Germline CDR1 MDHEN, CDR2 SYDVKM. This CDR3 is 13 amino acids long. The variable domain in full, completed from reference TRBV28 and TRBJ2-7, reads DVKVTQSSRYLVKRTGEKVFLECVQDMDHENMFWYRQDPGLGLRLIYFSYDVKMKEKGDIPEGYSVSREKKERFSLILESASTNQTSMYLCASSLTVSYEQYFGPGTRLTVT.

This chain joins TRBV5-1 and TRBJ1-6; D may be TRBD1 (5 bases). Trimming stripped 4 bases from V and 6 bases from J, with 14 bases between. Germline V CDR1 and CDR2: SGHRS, YFSETQ. This CDR3 has 15 amino acids. The CDR3 loop reads CASSLGAEGNSPLHF. As DNA, the CDR3 is TGCGCCAGCAGCCTCGGGGCAGAGGGTAATTCACCCCTCCACTTT.

A few counts support this clonotype. This chain connects TRBV10-3 to TRBJ2-1; 8 positions agree with TRBD2. Germline trimming cut 7 bases from V and 0 bases from J; bases unmatched to any gene: 5. This CDR3 has 15 residues. The germline gives CDR1 ENHRY, CDR2 SYGVKD. CDR3 bases: TGTGCCATCAAGAGCGGGGGAAGCTCCTACAATGAGCAGTTCTTC. Translation gives CAIKSGGSSYNEQFF.

This clonotype turned up a few times. The J gene is TRBJ2-5, the V gene TRBV6-1, with D possibly being TRBD1 (6 bases). Germline CDR1 and CDR2: MNHNS and SASEGT. The CDR3 covers 16 residues. V lost 5 bases and J 2 bases, leaving 18 bases between the germline ends. CDR3: CASSPGTLVPQETQYF. The CDR3 DNA is TGTGCCAGCAGTCCAGGGACATTGGTTCCGCAAGAGACCCAGTACTTC.

The chain joins TRBV20-1 to TRBJ2-3, with D perhaps TRBD2 (6 bases). Germline loops: CDR1 DFQATT, CDR2 SNEGSKA (reference sequence). CDR3 length: 14 residues. Between the trimmed V and J ends, which lost 3 bases and 1 base, there was a span of 11 bases. CDR3 coding DNA: TGCAGTGCTAGGGATCCGGGGGGCACAGATACGCAGTATTTT. Amino acid sequence: CSARDPGGTDTQYF.

This clonotype was seen a handful of times. The V gene is TRBV29-1, the J gene TRBJ1-1; 11 nucleotides agree with TRBD1. Germline CDR1 is SQVTM and CDR2 is ANQGSEA. Trimming took 3 bases from V and 6 from J; bases not matched to a gene: 9. The CDR3 extends over 15 amino acids. CDR3 in amino acids: CSVEADRGHRPEAFF. The CDR3 bases are TGCAGCGTTGAGGCGGACAGGGGGCACAGACCTGAAGCTTTCTTT.

This clonotype occurred a few times. As DNA, the CDR3 is TGTGCCAGCAGCTTAGGGCCTGGGGGGTCGGTATACTTC. Protein: CASSLGPGGSVYF. The genes are TRBV7-9 and TRBJ2-7; tentatively, D is TRBD2 (6 bases). The CDR3 is 13 residues long. The V end lost 1 base, the J end lost 13 bases, and 17 bases lay between the germline ends. Germline V gene sequence: CDR1 SEHNR, CDR2 FQNEAQ (reference sequence).